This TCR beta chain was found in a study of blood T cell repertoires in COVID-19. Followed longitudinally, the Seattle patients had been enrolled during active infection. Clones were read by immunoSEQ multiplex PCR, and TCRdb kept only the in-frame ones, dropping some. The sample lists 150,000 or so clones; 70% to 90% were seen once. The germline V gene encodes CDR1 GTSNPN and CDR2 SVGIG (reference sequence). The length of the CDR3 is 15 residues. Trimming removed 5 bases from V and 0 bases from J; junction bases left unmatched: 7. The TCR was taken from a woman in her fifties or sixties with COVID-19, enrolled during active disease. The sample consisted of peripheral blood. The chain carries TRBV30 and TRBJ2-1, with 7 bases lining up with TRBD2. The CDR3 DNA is TGTGCCTGGGGACGAGCGGGGAGCTCCTACAATGAGCAGTTCTTC. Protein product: CAWGRAGSSYNEQFF.